One T cell receptor beta chain is described in this entry. Its binding antigen is unknown. No clone much larger than this one lies a single base away; base qualities are absent. This sample was included in a study of blood T cell repertoires in COVID-19 (dated by TCRdb to 2019 to 2021). Broadly, across the study: Samples covering the acute and convalescent phases of COVID-19 were provided by collaborators in the United States, Italy and Spain. The prospective study material was composed of cDNA or gDNA derived from T cells, B-cell-depleted T cells, or PBMCs. Nearly every sample came with metadata listing a de-identified subject ID, COVID-19 status, age in years and sex. Subjects who had been exposed to COVID-19, were actively infected with it, or had recovered from it provided the deeply sampled blood TCRbeta repertoires that made up the dataset. Where available, HLA class I and class II types were taken from metadata supplied by the sample provider and were not determined by assay-based typing. Samples came from the ongoing ImmuneRACE study (first 160 participants) plus 1,254 subjects from 6 global collaborators. A freely available public database, intended as a resource for researchers studying the immune response to SARS-CoV-2, is where the repertoires were released. Paper-wide results and their limitations: The quantity of clinical and demographic metadata differed by source and by participant and was supplied without curation.

Each collaborating institution followed its own protocols to collect whole blood in K2EDTA tubes. For TCRbeta analysis, collaborators shipped samples in one of three forms: frozen whole blood, isolated PBMCs, or DNA extracted from either of those sample types. TCRbeta CDR3 regions were amplified from genomic DNA by means of the immunoSEQ Assay, a bias-controlled multiplex PCR. The paper's data handling went like this. The number of nucleated cells in each sample was estimated by amplification of reference gene primers within the assay. Sequence reads were collapsed and filtered to measure the absolute abundance of every unique TCRbeta CDR3 rearrangement. For each sample, productive Simpson clonality was calculated as the square root of Simpson's diversity index over productive rearrangements. TCRdb stores this immuneACCESS table with in-frame sequences only. Part of the clones is absent; in the studies checked, under half of the shortfall reflects unresolved V genes, and no reason is known for the rest. Clone size and V and J calls were adopted from that table, with D and trimming inferred from the DNA. The sample table holds some 280,000 clones, of which around four fifths were seen once. The top ten clones comprise approximately 3.8% of the sample.

The TCR sequence derives from a woman between 50 and 59 years old with active or convalescent COVID-19. The sample comprised peripheral blood.

The CDR3 sequence is CASSEPTGYNSPLHF. The nucleotides are TGTGCCAGCAGTGAACCGACAGGGTATAATTCACCCCTCCACTTT. The chain joins TRBV25-1 to TRBJ1-6, with 7 bases aligning to TRBD1. For this chain, trimming is 2 bases at the V end and 4 bases at the J end, and the number of junction bases without a gene match is 2. For CDR1 and CDR2, the germline V gene lists MGHDK and SYGVNS. From cysteine to phenylalanine, the CDR3 is 15 amino acids long. Only the CDR3 DNA is retained, 45 bases long and in frame from the first base. Where the CDR3 stops, the reference TRBV25-1 and TRBJ1-6 genes take over; the full variable domain is EADIYQTPRYLVIGTGKKITLECSQTMGHDKMYWYQQDPGMELHLIHYSYGVNSTEKGDLSSESTVSRIRTEHFPLTLESARPSHTSQYLCASSEPTGYNSPLHFGNGTRLTVT.